Described below is a single TCR beta chain sequence and its context. V gave up 3 bases and J gave up 9 bases; unmatched junction bases: 4. This CDR3 is 13 amino acids long. CDR1 and CDR2 from the germline V gene are SGHTA and FQGNSA. This record comes from a study of blood T cell repertoires in COVID-19. Here immunoSEQ multiplex PCR was the method, and the copy in TCRdb shows in-frame clones only, minus some. The sample holds around 250,000 clones; around 86% are singletons and the top ten take around 3.6%. Sample: peripheral blood. V and J are TRBV7-2 and TRBJ2-1; 8 bases fit TRBD2. This TCR derives from a man aged 18 to 30 with active or convalescent COVID-19. The CDR3 DNA is TGTGCCAGCAGCTTCTTCGGGGGGGGTGAGCAGTTCTTC. The encoded protein is CASSFFGGGEQFF. Based on the CDR3 plus reference TRBV7-2 and TRBJ2-1, the full variable domain is GAGVSQSPSNKVTEKGKDVELRCDPISGHTALYWYRQSLGQGLEFLIYFQGNSAPDKSGLPSDRFSAERTGGSVSTLTIQRTQQEDSAVYLCASSFFGGGEQFFGPGTRLTVL.